This T cell receptor beta chain comes out of a study of blood T cell repertoires in COVID-19 (TCRdb year 2020). For the study in its entirety: Collaborator samples came from the United States, Italy and Spain and covered acute and convalescent phases of COVID-19. Nearly every sample came with metadata listing a de-identified subject ID, COVID-19 status, age in years and sex. The samples were drawn from two sources: the first 160 participants of the ongoing ImmuneRACE study, and 950 to 1,500 subjects contributed by 6 global collaborators. Where available, HLA class I and class II types were taken from metadata supplied by the sample provider and were not determined by assay-based typing. Subjects who had been exposed to COVID-19, were actively infected with it, or had recovered from it provided the deeply sampled blood TCRbeta repertoires that made up the dataset. The repertoires were released in a freely available public database intended as a resource for research on the immune response to SARS-CoV-2. The material from the prospective study consisted of cDNA or gDNA derived from T cells, B-cell-depleted T cells, or PBMCs.

The immunoSEQ Assay, a bias-controlled multiplex PCR, was used to amplify TCRbeta CDR3 regions from genomic DNA. The authors' analysis ran thus. The number of nucleated cells in each sample was estimated from the amplification of reference gene primers within the assay. To quantify the absolute abundance of each unique TCRbeta CDR3 rearrangement, sequence reads were collapsed and filtered. Productive Simpson clonality was computed per sample as the square root of Simpson's diversity index over productive rearrangements. In its TCRdb copy, this immuneACCESS table keeps in-frame sequences only and misses some clones. Where compared with another copy, unresolved V genes explain less than half of these, and the others have no known cause. That table supplies the V and J calls and clone size; D and trimming were determined from the DNA. Recorded for this sample are about 180,000 clones; 88% of them occurred a single time. The ten most abundant clones make up roughly 8.6% of the sample.

Participants in the prospective study were aged roughly 18 to 100 years, lived in 20 to 25 United States geographic areas, and enrolled through a virtual design. In the prospective study, participants were assigned to cohorts based on the clinical history participants reported in a screening survey and a study questionnaire. For ImmuneRACE Cohort 3, a participant was defined as recovered based on two consecutive negative NP/OP PCR tests, clearance by a healthcare professional, or resolution of symptoms. Mobile phlebotomists in the prospective study collected whole blood, serum and a nasopharyngeal or oropharyngeal swab from every participant. Prospective study participants could optionally give additional blood draws and questionnaires over an approximately 2-month period. Prospective study blood samples were shipped either frozen or at room temperature before DNA extraction. What the study reported, not specific to this receptor: The amount of clinical and demographic metadata varied by source and participant and was provided uncurated.

Details on this clone: Its antigen remains unidentified. No quality values exist for individual bases; no much larger clone is one base distant.

The CDR3 holds 15 amino acids from the cysteine to the phenylalanine. Kept here is only the CDR3 DNA, which spans 45 bases and is read in frame from base 1. The germline ends are 18 bases apart after V is trimmed by 2 bases and J by 8 bases. Looking up the germline V gene yields CDR1 SGHTA and CDR2 FQGNSA. This sequence was found in a woman between 18 and 29 years old who had recovered from COVID-19. The chain employs TRBV7-2 and TRBJ1-1; no D gene can be assigned with confidence. Sequencing was done on a sample of PBMCs or T cells enriched from blood (not recorded which). The CDR3 region has the sequence CASSLKLGGSGEAFF. Here is the DNA: TGTGCCAGCAGCTTAAAACTTGGAGGGAGCGGGGAAGCTTTCTTT.